The 27 T cell receptor beta chains in this list originate from one sample, sequenced in a study of CD8+CD57+ T cells in acquired aplastic anemia. Using genomic DNA as the template, TCR beta VDJ and CDR3 profiling was carried out. From the reads, TCRdb called clonotypes with MiXCR, one entry per CDR3 protein. The data show fewer than 200,000 distinct CDR3 sequences, with roughly half seen just once and 1.8% held by the top ten. Only patients with CD8+CD57+ cell expansion on flow cytometry were chosen for sequencing. The sample taken for sequencing was sorted CD4+, CD8+, or CD8+CD57+ T cells (not recorded which) from PBMCs. These receptors came from a human donor with aplastic anemia.

The chain uses TRBV20-1 and TRBJ1-5; D unresolved. The germline V gene has CDR1 DFQATT and CDR2 SNEGSKA (reference sequence). V was clipped by 0 bases and J by 6 bases, with 9 bases between them. The CDR3 contains 13 residues. CDR3 nucleotides: TGCAGTGCTAGAGATGGGGTGAGTCAGCCCCAGCATTTT. This sequence encodes CSARDGVSQPQHF.

This rearrangement joins TRBV20-1 to TRBJ2-1; 9 bases agree with TRBD2. Germline loops: CDR1 DFQATT, CDR2 SNEGSKA (reference sequence). There are 14 residues in the CDR3. V was clipped by 1 base and J by 7 bases; unmatched bases: 5. The CDR3 is CSARGLAVSNEQFF. The CDR3 coding sequence is TGCAGTGCTAGAGGACTAGCGGTTTCTAATGAGCAGTTCTTC.

The chain recombines TRBV20-1 with TRBJ2-7; 14 nucleotides align to TRBD2. Germline CDR1 DFQATT, CDR2 SNEGSKA (reference sequence). The CDR3 runs to 17 residues. V dropped 1 base and J dropped 7; count of bases not matched to a gene: 12. The CDR3 nucleotides read TGCAGTGCTAGAGGCGGGACTAGCGGGGGCCGGTCAGGTGAGCAGTACTTC. Translated: CSARGGTSGGRSGEQYF.

The chain recombines TRBV4-1 with TRBJ2-2; TRBD1 is a possible D gene (6 bases). CDR1 is MGHRA, CDR2 YSYEKL, per germline. V lost 1 base, J lost 6 bases, and 18 bases lay in between. This CDR3 has 17 residues. The CDR3 coding sequence is TGCGCCAGCAGCCAAGGGAGAAACAGGGACGGTTCCGGGGAGCTGTTTTTT. Translation: CASSQGRNRDGSGELFF.

The chain recombines TRBV15 with TRBJ1-1; tentatively, D is TRBD1 (6 bases). This CDR3 has 16 amino acids. With 0 bases removed from V and 0 bases from J, the gap between germline ends came to 11 bases. Germline V gene data show CDR1 as LNHNV and CDR2 as YYDKDF (reference sequence). The CDR3 DNA reads TGTGCCACCAGCAGAGATGAAGGACAGATGAACACTGAAGCTTTCTTT. This sequence encodes CATSRDEGQMNTEAFF.

The gene calls are TRBV5-4 and TRBJ1-1, with TRBD1 as a possible D gene (5 bases). Per germline, CDR1 SGHNT and CDR2 YYREEE (reference sequence). V was cut by 4 bases and J by 5 bases, with 18 bases left in between. This CDR3 has 15 residues. The CDR3, as DNA: TGTGCCAGCAGCCCCGGGGCGGGTAGTGGAACTGAAGCTTTCTTT. Encoded protein: CASSPGAGSGTEAFF.

This chain links TRBV19 with TRBJ1-2; 8 positions agree with TRBD1. Germline V gene lookup returns CDR1 LNHDA and CDR2 SQIVND (reference sequence). This CDR3 has 11 residues. V lost 10 bases and J lost 3; bases outside the gene matches: 1. The CDR3: CATTGDYGYTF. Written as DNA, the CDR3 is TGTGCCACGACAGGGGACTATGGCTACACCTTC. Looking up the rest from reference TRBV19 and TRBJ1-2 gives the full variable domain: DGGITQSPKYLFRKEGQNVTLSCEQNLNHDAMYWYRQDPGQGLRLIYYSQIVNDFQKGDIAEGYSVSREKKESFPLTVTSAQKNPTAFYLCATTGDYGYTFGSGTRLTVV.

The chain recombines TRBV29-1 with TRBJ1-1; TRBD1 matches 8 bases. The CDR3 length is 13 residues. The germline V gene has CDR1 SQVTM and CDR2 ANQGSEA. The trim removed 5 bases at V and 3 bases at J, leaving 5 bases unmatched. The CDR3 DNA sequence: TGCAGCGTTATTCAGGGGGCGGACACTGAAGCTTTCTTT. This sequence encodes CSVIQGADTEAFF.

The rearrangement joins TRBV24-1 to TRBJ2-2, with D possibly being TRBD2 (6 bases). There are 17 residues in the CDR3. The V and J ends lost 0 bases and 1 base respectively, with 11 bases between them. Germline CDR1 reads KGHDR; CDR2 reads SFDVKD. CDR3 in DNA: TGTGCCACCAGTGATTTGGGTACGGGGGAGAACACCGGGGAGCTGTTTTTT. Protein: CATSDLGTGENTGELFF.

The chain combines TRBV24-1 with TRBJ2-3; 11 nucleotides match TRBD2. With V trimmed by 7 bases and J by 1 base, 6 bases remained unmatched. The V gene's germline CDR1 is KGHDR and CDR2 SFDVKD. The CDR3 length is 16 residues. CDR3 sequence reads: CATSAGLAAGTDTQYF. The CDR3 DNA reads as TGTGCCACCAGCGCGGGACTAGCGGCGGGCACAGATACGCAGTATTTT.

This clonotype has at least ten counts. The chain couples TRBV7-2 to TRBJ1-5; D uncertain. Germline V gene lookup returns CDR1 SGHTA and CDR2 FQGNSA. With 6 bases removed from V and 4 bases from J, the gap between germline ends came to 16 bases. The CDR3 is 15 residues long. Here the CDR3 reads CASRVTGRRNQPQHF. DNA of the CDR3: TGTGCCAGCAGGGTGACGGGGAGAAGAAATCAGCCCCAGCATTTT.

V and J are TRBV10-3 and TRBJ2-7; no clear D. This CDR3 has 11 residues. Trimming took 6 bases from V and 3 from J, leaving 6 bases between them. CDR1 and CDR2 (germline): ENHRY, SYGVKD. The CDR3 nucleotides read TGTGCCATCAGCGATAACTACGAGCAGTACTTC. Amino acid sequence: CAISDNYEQYF.

The rearrangement joins TRBV10-3 to TRBJ2-3; the match to TRBD2 covers 9 bases. This CDR3 is 16 amino acids long. Germline trimming cut 2 bases from V and 3 bases from J; bases unmatched to any gene: 6. Germline V gene sequence: CDR1 ENHRY, CDR2 SYGVKD. CDR3 sequence: CAISEGASGATDTQYF. The CDR3 region has the DNA TGTGCCATCAGTGAGGGGGCTAGCGGGGCTACAGATACGCAGTATTTT.

This clonotype was seen a few times. This sequence joins TRBV7-8 and TRBJ2-3, with D possibly being TRBD2 (5 bases). Between the trimmed V and J ends, which lost 1 base and 1 base, there was a span of 6 bases. The CDR3 is 14 amino acids. Germline CDR1 and CDR2: SGHVS and FQNEAQ. CDR3 DNA: TGTGCCAGCAGCTTAGGAGGGCGCACAGATACGCAGTATTTT. Translation gives CASSLGGRTDTQYF.

This chain uses TRBV10-3 with TRBJ2-3, with 9 bases that match TRBD1. The ends lost 4 bases at V and 5 bases at J; junction bases unmatched: 4. The length of the CDR3 is 14 residues. The germline gives CDR1 ENHRY, CDR2 SYGVKD. The CDR3 nucleotides are TGTGCCATCAGTGGACAGGGGGGGATAGATACGCAGTATTTT. Protein sequence: CAISGQGGIDTQYF.

This clonotype showed up many times. The rearrangement uses TRBV19 and TRBJ2-7; 8 bases fit TRBD1. V lost 4 bases and J lost 12; bases outside the gene matches: 5. CDR3 length equals 11 residues. CDR1 is LNHDA, CDR2 SQIVND, per germline (reference sequence). For the CDR3, the DNA is TGTGCCAGTAGTAGTCAGGGGGCTAGGTACTTC. Amino acid sequence: CASSSQGARYF.

This clonotype was observed at least ten times. This chain connects TRBV20-1 to TRBJ2-7; D unclear. The CDR3 runs to 12 residues. From germline, CDR1 is DFQATT and CDR2 SNEGSKA (reference sequence). V shed 3 bases and J shed 3 bases, with 9 bases lying between them. In nucleotides, the CDR3 is TGCAGTGCTAGTCTCCAGAACTACGAGCAGTACTTC. Translation gives CSASLQNYEQYF.

This clonotype was detected ten times or more. The genes are TRBV4-2 and TRBJ1-3, with a tentative D call TRBD1 (5 bases). The CDR3 sequence is 16 residues long. V was trimmed by 4 bases and J by 1 base, leaving 14 bases between them. The germline V gene has CDR1 LGHNA and CDR2 YNFKEQ. CDR3 in amino acids: CASSPQVRGSGNTIYF. For the CDR3, the DNA is TGTGCCAGCAGCCCCCAGGTTAGGGGTTCTGGAAACACCATATATTTT.

This clonotype was observed at least ten times. Here the CDR3 reads CASSVRRGGAGYTF. The CDR3 nucleotides are TGTGCCAGCAGCGTAAGAAGGGGGGGGGCTGGCTACACCTTC. This rearrangement joins TRBV9 to TRBJ1-2, with D tentatively TRBD1 (6 bases). Germline assignment: CDR1 SGDLS and CDR2 YYNGEE. The CDR3 is made up of 14 amino acids. Trimming pared 1 base from V and 7 bases from J, leaving 14 bases between.

Concerning this clonotype itself: One junction end does not reproduce the germline sequence, and a read error may be involved. The rearrangement uses TRBV7-9 and TRBJ1-5; D gene ambiguous. The CDR3 is made up of 13 amino acids. CDR1 is SEHNR, CDR2 FQNEAQ, per germline (reference sequence). The CDR3 protein is CASSLGFDQPQHF. CDR3 nucleotide sequence: TGTGCCAGCAGCCTAGGGTTTGATCAGCCACAGCATTTT.

Ten or more counts support this clonotype. The rearrangement joins TRBV19 to TRBJ2-1; 11 nucleotides line up with TRBD2. V dropped 4 bases and J dropped 4; count of bases not matched to a gene: 3. The CDR3 is 15 amino acids. Looked up from germline, CDR1 is LNHDA and CDR2 is SQIVND (reference sequence). The DNA of the CDR3 is TGTGCCAGTAGTACAGGGACTAGCGGTTACAATGAGCAGTTCTTC. Translated: CASSTGTSGYNEQFF.

This clonotype was counted at least ten times. The rearrangement links TRBV3-1 to TRBJ2-3; the match to TRBD2 covers 13 bases. The CDR3 is made up of 16 amino acids. CDR1 and CDR2 (germline): LGHDT, YNNKEL (reference sequence). V was pared by 1 base and J by 8 bases, with 6 bases of the junction left unmatched. DNA for the CDR3: TGTGCCAGCAGCCAAGGGACTAGCGGGAGTACGATTACGCAGTATTTT. Amino acid sequence: CASSQGTSGSTITQYF.

At least ten counts were recorded for this clonotype. V usage is TRBV28 and J usage is TRBJ2-7; D assignment may be TRBD1 or TRBD2 (5 bases each). The CDR3 runs 14 residues. Trimming stripped 6 bases from V and 3 bases from J, with 15 bases between. The germline CDR1 and CDR2 sequences are MDHEN and SYDVKM. The CDR3 region has the DNA TGTGCCAGCAGCCCCACGGGACCCCGCTACGAGCAGTACTTC. Its translation is CASSPTGPRYEQYF.

The rearrangement joins TRBV10-1 to TRBJ2-5; D may be TRBD1 (5 bases). Matching the DNA end better, TRBJ2-7 makes the J call doubtful. This CDR3 contains 14 residues. Germline lookup yields CDR1 WNHNN and CDR2 SYGVQD (reference sequence). The CDR3 nucleotides read TGCGCCAGCAGTGAGTTAGGGGTAGGTTACGAGCAGTACTTC. Protein product: CASSELGVGYEQYF.

CDR3 loop: CASRNRGFYEQYF. CDR3 DNA sequence: TGTGCCAGCAGGAATCGGGGATTCTACGAGCAGTACTTC. The chain is built from TRBV7-2 and TRBJ2-7; possible D gene TRBD2, 5 bases. V was clipped by 6 bases and J by 3 bases, with 12 bases between them. The CDR3 spans 13 residues. In germline, CDR1 is SGHTA, CDR2 FQGNSA.

The chain has TRBV7-2 and TRBJ2-2, with D hard to call. The CDR3 is 9 residues long. The germline gives CDR1 SGHTA, CDR2 FQGNSA. The germline V and J ends were trimmed by 7 bases and 9 bases, with 3 bases remaining between them. CDR3 amino acids: CASKRELFF. As DNA, the CDR3 is TGTGCCAGCAAGCGGGAGCTGTTTTTT.

The V gene is TRBV19, the J gene TRBJ1-2; D possibly corresponds to TRBD1 (6 bases). The CDR3 totals 13 residues. V was shortened by 7 bases and J by 6 bases, with 15 bases between the two germline ends. Germline V gene sequence: CDR1 LNHDA, CDR2 SQIVND (reference sequence). The CDR3 DNA reads as TGTGCCAGTAACCTTGACAGGACGGATGGCTACACCTTC. It yields the protein CASNLDRTDGYTF.